What follows are 13 T cell receptor beta chains derived from one specimen sequenced in a study of T cells in Graves' hyperthyroidism and ophthalmopathy. Amplification of TCR beta CDR3 regions used RNA as the template. Using the HTBI primer set, a first-round RT-PCR was run on the TCR CDR3. TCRdb reanalysed the multiplex PCR reads using MiXCR and keeps one entry per CDR3 protein. The table records 200,000 to 250,000 distinct CDR3 sequences, roughly 18% of them present only once. Sequenced input: blood. The source of these receptors is a man aged 35 to 55 with Graves' hyperthyroidism.

This clonotype was picked up many times. The chain uses TRBV5-6 and TRBJ1-3; the D is unclear. Germline V gives CDR1 SGHDT, CDR2 YYEEEE. V lost 2 bases and J lost 1, with 7 bases in between. The CDR3 is made up of 14 amino acids. Here the CDR3 DNA reads TGTGCCAGCAGCTTCGGGGTATCTGGAAACACCATATATTTT. This encodes CASSFGVSGNTIYF. Based on the CDR3 plus reference TRBV5-6 and TRBJ1-3, the full variable domain is DAGVTQSPTHLIKTRGQQVTLRCSPKSGHDTVSWYQQALGQGPQFIFQYYEEEERQRGNFPDRFSGHQFPNYSSELNVNALLLGDSALYLCASSFGVSGNTIYFGEGSWLTVV.

The chain couples TRBV10-2 to TRBJ2-5; D remains unclear. Germline CDR1 and CDR2: WSHSY and SAAADI. Deletions cut 3 bases from V and 4 bases from J, with 12 bases between. The CDR3 consists of 14 residues. DNA of the CDR3: TGCGCCAGCAGTGAACGGACCATTACAGAGACCCAGTACTTC. Protein: CASSERTITETQYF.

V is TRBV6-6 and J is TRBJ2-5; TRBD2 matches 8 bases. This CDR3 contains 17 residues. Unmatched junction bases numbered 9, after V lost 0 bases and J lost 3 bases. CDR1 is MNHNY, CDR2 SVGAGI, per germline (reference sequence). The CDR3 DNA follows: TGTGCCAGCAGTTACTCGTTCCGGGAGGGGGGCAAAGAGACCCAGTACTTC. This encodes CASSYSFREGGKETQYF.

The table lists this clonotype with many counts. This sequence joins TRBV7-2 and TRBJ2-1, with D possibly being TRBD2 (7 bases). The germline gives CDR1 SGHTA, CDR2 FQGNSA. The CDR3 consists of 13 residues. Trimming removed 6 bases at V and 7 bases at J, with 13 bases between. The CDR3 reads CASRIGGRNEQFF. DNA for the CDR3: TGTGCCAGCAGGATCGGGGGGCGGAATGAGCAGTTCTTC.

This clonotype was seen a handful of times. V gene TRBV5-5 combines with J gene TRBJ2-3, with a tentative D call TRBD2 (6 bases). This CDR3 has 17 residues. V was cut by 3 bases and J by 1 base, with 18 bases left in between. CDR1 is SGHKS and CDR2 is YYEKEE in the germline V gene (reference sequence). CDR3 sequence reads: CASSSGGTTHGTDTQYF. The DNA for the CDR3 is TGTGCCAGCAGCTCCGGCGGGACCACTCACGGCACAGATACGCAGTATTTT. The whole variable domain, filled in from reference TRBV5-5 and TRBJ2-3, reads DAGVTQSPTHLIKTRGQQVTLRCSPISGHKSVSWYQQVLGQGPQFIFQYYEKEERGRGNFPDRFSARQFPNYSSELNVNALLLGDSALYLCASSSGGTTHGTDTQYFGPGTRLTVL.

The table lists this clonotype with many counts. The chain carries TRBV20-1 and TRBJ1-2; D gene uncertain. The CDR3 has 13 residues. Trimming took off 5 bases at V and 2 bases at J, with 12 bases between the two ends. CDR1 is DFQATT, CDR2 SNEGSKA, per germline (reference sequence). CDR3 sequence reads: CSAESDFNYGYTF. The CDR3 nucleotides read TGCAGTGCTGAATCGGACTTCAACTATGGCTACACCTTC.

This clonotype appeared many times. The chain joins TRBV7-8 to TRBJ2-1; D may be TRBD1 or TRBD2 (5 bases each). Trimming pared 7 bases from V and 8 bases from J, leaving 21 bases between. CDR1 and CDR2 (germline): SGHVS, FQNEAQ. The CDR3 length is 15 residues. In nucleotides, the CDR3 is TGTGCCAGCACCTCTTGGGACCCACGGGGTCATGAGCAGTTCTTC. It is translated as CASTSWDPRGHEQFF. The full variable domain, completed using reference TRBV7-8 and TRBJ2-1, is GAGVSQSPRYKVAKRGQDVALRCDPISGHVSLFWYQQALGQGPEFLTYFQNEAQLDKSGLPSDRFFAERPEGSVSTLKIQRTQQEDSAVYLCASTSWDPRGHEQFFGPGTRLTVL.

This clonotype was detected many times. V gene TRBV7-9 combines with J gene TRBJ2-7; perhaps TRBD2 as D (5 bases). V lost 4 bases and J lost 7, with 17 bases in between. The germline V gene has CDR1 SEHNR and CDR2 FQNEAQ (reference sequence). The CDR3 length is 14 residues. CDR3 DNA sequence: TGTGCCAGCAGCTACATCGAGGGAGCTCGGGAGCAGTACTTC. Protein sequence: CASSYIEGAREQYF.

This clonotype was detected only a few times. V and J are TRBV7-9 and TRBJ1-4, with TRBD1 matching over 9 bases. CDR3 size: 17 residues. The germline gives CDR1 SEHNR, CDR2 FQNEAQ (reference sequence). With V trimmed by 1 base and J by 5 bases, 8 bases remained unmatched. The CDR3 region is CASSLVVTGTGNEKLFF. The CDR3 DNA sequence: TGTGCCAGCAGCTTAGTGGTAACCGGGACAGGGAATGAAAAACTGTTTTTT.

The chain combines TRBV7-9 with TRBJ2-3; TRBD2 matches 15 bases. V trimming: 4 bases; J trimming: 6 bases; junction bases outside the gene matches: 5. The CDR3 runs 16 residues. The germline V gene encodes CDR1 SEHNR and CDR2 FQNEAQ (reference sequence). The CDR3 coding sequence is TGTGCCAGCAGCTGGGGACTAGCGGGGGGCAGGGATACGCAGTATTTT. Its protein product is CASSWGLAGGRDTQYF.

This clonotype was seen at least ten times. The chain is built from TRBV28 and TRBJ1-2, with unresolved D. V lost 8 bases and J lost 5, with 18 bases in between. Looked up from germline, CDR1 is MDHEN and CDR2 is SYDVKM. CDR3 size: 14 residues. The DNA for the CDR3 is TGTGCCAGCCAAATAGGCTTATTTGGGTATGGCTACACCTTC. This gives the protein CASQIGLFGYGYTF.

The sample holds many counts of this clonotype. The chain has TRBV28 and TRBJ1-1, with D hard to call. The CDR3 length is 12 residues. Per germline, CDR1 MDHEN and CDR2 SYDVKM. V was pared by 5 bases and J by 9 bases, with 13 bases between. The CDR3 sequence is CASSQQWEKAFF. CDR3 in DNA: TGTGCCAGCAGTCAGCAATGGGAGAAAGCTTTCTTT.

The chain employs TRBV7-3 and TRBJ1-2, with 7 bases fitting TRBD1. Germline CDR1 is SGHTA and CDR2 is FQGTGA. The CDR3 is made up of 18 amino acids. With V trimmed by 5 bases and J by 4 bases, 19 bases remained unmatched. The DNA of the CDR3 is TGTGCCAGCAGCCCGTCGGGGACAGCCAGGAACCTTGGCTATGGCTACACCTTC. Its protein product is CASSPSGTARNLGYGYTF.